This T cell receptor beta chain was captured by sequencing in a study of blood T cell repertoires in COVID-19. CDR1 and CDR2 from the germline V gene are MNHEY and SVGAGI. This CDR3 is built from 14 residues. Trimming at V came to 6 bases and at J to 5 bases, leaving 7 bases not matched to a gene. How the authors handled the data: Estimates of nucleated cell counts were drawn from the amplification of reference gene primers. Only in-frame clones appear in the TCRdb table, and some are missing; sequencing was by immunoSEQ multiplex PCR. That table is the source of V, J and clone size, and D and trimming were worked out from the DNA. The sample lists about 160,000 clones; around 80% were seen once. This clone has just one count.

The receptor's source is an elderly woman with acute or convalescent COVID-19. This chain joins TRBV6-5 and TRBJ1-2, with 9 bases matching TRBD1. Sample: peripheral blood. For the CDR3, the DNA is TGTGCCAGCAGCCTAAACAGGGGGCCTTATGGCTACACCTTC. Translating it yields CASSLNRGPYGYTF.